Below, 28 T cell receptor beta chains from the same sample are listed, as sequenced in a study of a mutant IDH1 vaccine in newly diagnosed glioma. Time point specified: week 47, end of study. Each vaccine dose was 300 ug of mutant IDH1 20-mer peptide, with topical imiquimod. Produced via immunoSEQ multiplex PCR; TCRdb's table is partial and in-frame only. The table records some 56,000 clones, about 79% of them present only once. No antigen has been identified for these receptors. Source: PBMCs, taken from a glioma patient whose treatment included an IDH1 peptide vaccine. The source is a man in his forties or fifties with glioma.

The CDR3 here is CASSPQIEQFF. The CDR3 nucleotides read TGTGCCAGCAGCCCACAAATTGAGCAGTTCTTC. This sequence joins TRBV7-9 and TRBJ2-1; D gene ambiguous. CDR1 SEHNR and CDR2 FQNEAQ come from the germline V gene (reference sequence). There are 11 residues in the CDR3. Trimming pared 5 bases from V and 9 bases from J, leaving 8 bases between.

The rearrangement joins TRBV7-9 to TRBJ2-5; 13 nucleotides match TRBD2. The ends lost 3 bases at V and 3 bases at J; junction bases unmatched: 4. The germline CDR1 and CDR2 sequences are SEHNR and FQNEAQ (reference sequence). This CDR3 has 16 amino acids. As DNA, the CDR3 is TGTGCCAGCAGCTTGGTTACTAGCGGGGGGGAAGAGACCCAGTACTTC. It encodes CASSLVTSGGEETQYF.

This clone was observed a few times. This sequence joins TRBV11-2 and TRBJ2-7; no clear D. Trimming shortened V by 1 base and J by 2 bases, and 12 bases separated the two germline ends. The CDR3 loop spans 15 amino acids. Germline V lookup: CDR1 SGHAT, CDR2 FQNNGV. The DNA for the CDR3 is TGTGCCAGCAGCTTAGGCCCCGGGTTTGCCTACGAGCAGTACTTC. It translates to CASSLGPGFAYEQYF. Combining the CDR3 with reference TRBV11-2 and TRBJ2-7 gives the whole variable domain EAGVAQSPRYKIIEKRQSVAFWCNPISGHATLYWYQQILGQGPKLLIQFQNNGVVDDSQLPKDRFSAERLKGVDSTLKIQPAKLEDSAVYLCASSLGPGFAYEQYFGPGTRLTVT.

The chain joins TRBV19 to TRBJ1-5; TRBD1 is a possible D gene (5 bases). V lost 3 bases and J 4 bases, leaving 10 bases between the germline ends. The CDR3 totals 14 residues. Germline V lookup: CDR1 LNHDA, CDR2 SQIVND (reference sequence). The CDR3 region has the DNA TGTGCCAGTAGTATTTGGGGGGGGAATCAGCCCCAGCATTTT. Residues: CASSIWGGNQPQHF.

This clone appeared a single time. The V and J genes are TRBV27 and TRBJ1-1; 8 bases align to TRBD1. V lost 4 bases to trimming and J lost 0 bases; unmatched junction nucleotides: 10. Germline CDR1 is MNHEY and CDR2 is SMNVEV (reference sequence). The CDR3 totals 17 residues. The CDR3 DNA reads as TGTGCCAGCAGTTCCGGACAGGGCGGATTCCTGAACACTGAAGCTTTCTTT. Translating it yields CASSSGQGGFLNTEAFF.

V usage is TRBV5-1 and J usage is TRBJ2-2, with TRBD1 matching 11 bases. The CDR3 is 15 residues long. The germline gives CDR1 SGHRS, CDR2 YFSETQ. The V gene end was trimmed by 7 bases and the J gene end by 4 bases; junction bases not matched to a gene: 6. CDR3: CASRPGTGGTGELFF. In DNA, the CDR3 is TGCGCCAGCCGTCCCGGGACAGGGGGCACCGGGGAGCTGTTTTTT.

This clone came up a few times. V usage is TRBV5-4 and J usage is TRBJ1-6; no reliable D call. This CDR3 is built from 16 residues. Germline V gene lookup returns CDR1 SGHNT and CDR2 YYREEE (reference sequence). V lost 6 bases and J 6 bases, leaving 19 bases between the germline ends. DNA of the CDR3: TGTGCCAGCAAAGATTCAGCAGGCAGGATTAATTCACCCCTCCACTTT. It encodes CASKDSAGRINSPLHF.

In its sample, this clone was seen a few times. The V gene is TRBV4-1, the J gene TRBJ2-1; D is undetermined. This CDR3 spans 12 amino acids. Per the germline V gene, CDR1 is MGHRA and CDR2 is YSYEKL. The V end lost 3 bases, the J end lost 8 bases, and 8 bases lay between the germline ends. This CDR3 is CASSQASDEQFF. The CDR3 DNA follows: TGCGCCAGCAGCCAGGCCAGTGATGAGCAGTTCTTC.

The rearrangement links TRBV27 to TRBJ1-5, with D tentatively TRBD1 (6 bases). Germline values: CDR1 MNHEY, CDR2 SMNVEV (reference sequence). Trimming took off 8 bases at V and 1 base at J, with 12 bases between the two ends. The CDR3 has 14 residues. The DNA for the CDR3 is TGTGCCAGCGCCGGGACACCGAGCAATCAGCCCCAGCATTTT. It is translated as CASAGTPSNQPQHF.

The chain is built from TRBV4-3 and TRBJ2-7; TRBD2 agrees at 7 bases. The CDR3 runs 17 residues. Germline V lookup: CDR1 LGHNA, CDR2 YSLEER. After removal of 0 bases from V and 4 bases from J, the junction contained 12 bases not matched to a gene. The CDR3, as DNA: TGCGCCAGCAGCCAAGACGCCGGGAGGCCCCGGGGGTACGAGCAGTACTTC. Its translation is CASSQDAGRPRGYEQYF.

The rearrangement joins TRBV30 to TRBJ1-1; 7 bases fit TRBD1. V was clipped by 5 bases and J by 8 bases; unmatched bases: 14. CDR1 GTSNPN and CDR2 SVGIG come from the germline V gene (reference sequence). This CDR3 has 14 amino acids. CDR3 amino acids: CAWGPGQLESEAFF. CDR3 DNA: TGTGCCTGGGGGCCGGGACAGCTGGAATCGGAAGCTTTCTTT.

The J gene is TRBJ2-7, the V gene TRBV6-1; no firm D call. This CDR3 is built from 11 residues. Germline-derived CDR1 and CDR2 are MNHNS and SASEGT. V was pared by 6 bases and J by 6 bases, with 9 bases between. For the CDR3, the DNA is TGTGCCAGCAGAGATGAAGGCGAGCAGTACTTC. Translating gives CASRDEGEQYF.

V gene TRBV5-5 combines with J gene TRBJ1-1, with D unclear. Germline loops: CDR1 SGHKS, CDR2 YYEKEE (reference sequence). This CDR3 is built from 14 residues. Trimming stripped 1 base from V and 1 base from J, with 8 bases between. CDR3 amino acids: CASSLLGRNTEAFF. The CDR3, as DNA: TGTGCCAGCAGCTTGCTCGGCAGGAACACTGAAGCTTTCTTT.

This chain joins TRBV11-2 and TRBJ1-2; no reliable D call. Trimming pared 5 bases from V and 2 bases from J, leaving 12 bases between. The CDR3 is 14 residues long. The germline gives CDR1 SGHAT, CDR2 FQNNGV. CDR3 protein: CASSRREPNYGYTF. The CDR3 coding sequence is TGTGCCAGCAGCCGTAGGGAGCCGAACTATGGCTACACCTTC.

The chain joins TRBV19 to TRBJ1-1; possible D gene TRBD1, 6 bases. CDR1 LNHDA and CDR2 SQIVND come from the germline V gene (reference sequence). The CDR3 sequence is 13 residues long. Trimming removed 10 bases at V and 0 bases at J, with 12 bases between. This CDR3 reads CATGDTMNTEAFF. The CDR3 region has the DNA TGTGCCACCGGGGACACAATGAACACTGAAGCTTTCTTT.

The chain employs TRBV7-2 and TRBJ2-7; D may be TRBD1 (5 bases). Trimming shortened V by 4 bases and J by 0 bases, and 10 bases separated the two germline ends. The CDR3 contains 14 residues. Germline CDR1 is SGHTA and CDR2 is FQGNSA. The CDR3 nucleotides read TGTGCCAGCAGCTCGAGTAGGGGCTCCTACGAGCAGTACTTC. This sequence encodes CASSSSRGSYEQYF.

V usage is TRBV9 and J usage is TRBJ1-4; D unclear. The CDR3 loop spans 14 amino acids. Germline CDR1 reads SGDLS; CDR2 reads YYNGEE. The germline V and J ends were trimmed by 4 bases and 6 bases, with 13 bases remaining between them. This CDR3 is CASSPIAGDEKLFF. CDR3 sequence (DNA): TGTGCCAGCAGCCCGATCGCAGGCGATGAAAAACTGTTTTTT.

Only a few counts were recorded for this clone. This specimen includes other DNA sequences encoding the same CDR3. V usage is TRBV19 and J usage is TRBJ2-5; possibly TRBD1 for D (5 bases). CDR1 is LNHDA and CDR2 is SQIVND in the germline V gene (reference sequence). CDR3 length: 14 amino acids. The germline V and J ends were trimmed by 3 bases and 3 bases, with 11 bases remaining between them. The CDR3 loop is CASSIRAGKETQYF. Here the CDR3 DNA reads TGTGCCAGTAGTATTAGAGCAGGGAAAGAGACCCAGTACTTC.

The V call is TRBV6-5, the J call TRBJ1-2, with D possibly being TRBD1 (5 bases). Germline values: CDR1 MNHEY, CDR2 SVGAGI. V was shortened by 5 bases and J by 8 bases, with 15 bases between the two germline ends. The CDR3 loop spans 13 amino acids. CDR3 in DNA: TGTGCCAGCAGTACCCGGGGAGGGGAGGGCTACACCTTC. This codes for CASSTRGGEGYTF.

The rearrangement joins TRBV7-9 to TRBJ2-7; the match to TRBD1 covers 8 bases. This CDR3 has 16 amino acids. Germline trimming cut 4 bases from V and 5 bases from J; bases unmatched to any gene: 13. The V gene's germline CDR1 is SEHNR and CDR2 FQNEAQ (reference sequence). CDR3 nucleotides: TGTGCCAGCAGCTCGACCCACAGGGGGAGGCGGGACGAGCAGTACTTC. It translates to CASSSTHRGRRDEQYF. Drawing the rest from reference TRBV7-9 and TRBJ2-7, the complete variable domain is DTGVSQNPRHKITKRGQNVTFRCDPISEHNRLYWYRQTLGQGPEFLTYFQNEAQLEKSRLLSDRFSAERPKGSFSTLEIQRTEQGDSAMYLCASSSTHRGRRDEQYFGPGTRLTVT.

The CDR3 coding sequence is TGTGCCAGCCAGACTAGCGGGGGCCGAAATGAGCAGTTCTTC. Its protein is CASQTSGGRNEQFF. The gene calls are TRBV2 and TRBJ2-1, with 12 bases aligning to TRBD2. This CDR3 has 14 amino acids. Germline CDR1 reads SNHLY; CDR2 reads FYNNEI. V trimming: 8 bases; J trimming: 7 bases; junction bases outside the gene matches: 6.

The rearrangement uses TRBV18 and TRBJ1-2; 10 bases are a match to TRBD1. CDR3 length: 14 amino acids. Germline loops: CDR1 KGHSH, CDR2 LQKENI. The trim removed 3 bases at V and 8 bases at J, leaving 6 bases unmatched. The CDR3 loop is CASSPETGGRGYTF. CDR3 coding DNA: TGTGCCAGCTCACCTGAGACAGGGGGCCGGGGCTACACCTTC.

The genes are TRBV19 and TRBJ1-1; tentative D call: TRBD1 (5 bases). The V end lost 3 bases, the J end lost 1 base, and 12 bases lay between the germline ends. Germline V gives CDR1 LNHDA, CDR2 SQIVND (reference sequence). The CDR3 consists of 15 residues. In DNA, the CDR3 is TGTGCCAGTAGTATCCGAGGGGCCAGGAACACTGAAGCTTTCTTT. Amino acid sequence: CASSIRGARNTEAFF. Drawing the rest from reference TRBV19 and TRBJ1-1, the complete variable domain is DGGITQSPKYLFRKEGQNVTLSCEQNLNHDAMYWYRQDPGQGLRLIYYSQIVNDFQKGDIAEGYSVSREKKESFPLTVTSAQKNPTAFYLCASSIRGARNTEAFFGQGTRLTVV.

This clone was seen repeatedly, ten times or more. This chain uses TRBV27 with TRBJ1-5; 11 bases are shared with TRBD1. CDR1 is MNHEY, CDR2 SMNVEV, per germline (reference sequence). V shed 8 bases and J 7 bases; nucleotides not matched to a gene: 1. The CDR3 is made up of 12 amino acids. The CDR3 DNA sequence: TGTGCCAGCTGGGACAGGGGGCAGCCCCAGCATTTT. It specifies CASWDRGQPQHF.

With regard to this clone: At one of its ends the junction is not consistent with the germline gene, which may arise from a read error. The chain couples TRBV5-4 to TRBJ2-5, with 8 bases that match TRBD1. The CDR3 loop spans 16 amino acids. CDR1 SGHNT and CDR2 YYREEE come from the germline V gene (reference sequence). The CDR3 DNA sequence: TGTGCCAGCAGCTTTCCGGACAGGGATAGCCAAGAGGCCCAGTACTTC. Protein: CASSFPDRDSQEAQYF.

This sequence joins TRBV4-2 and TRBJ2-5; the D is unclear. Germline V gene lookup returns CDR1 LGHNA and CDR2 YNFKEQ. CDR3 length: 14 residues. V shed 0 bases and J shed 2 bases, with 7 bases lying between them. This chain's CDR3 is CASSQELEQETQYF. The CDR3 DNA reads TGTGCCAGCAGCCAAGAACTGGAGCAAGAGACCCAGTACTTC.

The gene calls are TRBV29-1 and TRBJ1-4; weak D call: TRBD1 (5 bases). Deletions cut 6 bases from V and 0 bases from J, with 11 bases between. The CDR3 contains 14 residues. Germline V gives CDR1 SQVTM, CDR2 ANQGSEA. CDR3 loop: CSVAGGATNEKLFF. The CDR3 DNA reads TGCAGCGTAGCTGGGGGAGCAACTAATGAAAAACTGTTTTTT.

The genes are TRBV6-1 and TRBJ1-1, with D possibly matching TRBD1 (5 bases). The V end lost 4 bases, the J end lost 0 bases, and 15 bases lay between the germline ends. Germline values: CDR1 MNHNS, CDR2 SASEGT. The CDR3 is 16 residues long. CDR3 protein: CASSVNRNYMNTEAFF. The CDR3 region has the DNA TGTGCCAGCAGTGTGAACAGGAATTATATGAACACTGAAGCTTTCTTT.